This TCR beta chain was sequenced for a study of human T cells and chemical hapten exposure. The overall study: There were per-sample TCR yield variations, arising mainly from small pooled library volume differences.

This clonotype was seen a few times. With 3 bases removed from V and 13 bases from J, the gap between germline ends came to 19 bases. The CDR3 has 15 residues. For the library, individual cDNA molecules each received unique molecular identifiers. TCRdb called the RACE reads again in MiXCR, with one record for every CDR3 protein. This table has approximately 81,000 distinct CDR3 sequences, about 8.6% appearing once. Time point specified: healthy volunteer bleed at 6 weeks. From whole blood left unfractionated, total RNA was extracted. This clonotype was obtained from a male donor in good health. Some clones in this sample may be carry-over from other donors' samples. The specimen sequenced was whole blood. V gene TRBV12-3 or TRBV12-4 combines with J gene TRBJ1-6, with D hard to call. The CDR3 nucleotides read TGTGCCAGCAGTTTGGGAAAGCAATTCGGTTCGCCCCTCCACTTT. As protein: CASSLGKQFGSPLHF.